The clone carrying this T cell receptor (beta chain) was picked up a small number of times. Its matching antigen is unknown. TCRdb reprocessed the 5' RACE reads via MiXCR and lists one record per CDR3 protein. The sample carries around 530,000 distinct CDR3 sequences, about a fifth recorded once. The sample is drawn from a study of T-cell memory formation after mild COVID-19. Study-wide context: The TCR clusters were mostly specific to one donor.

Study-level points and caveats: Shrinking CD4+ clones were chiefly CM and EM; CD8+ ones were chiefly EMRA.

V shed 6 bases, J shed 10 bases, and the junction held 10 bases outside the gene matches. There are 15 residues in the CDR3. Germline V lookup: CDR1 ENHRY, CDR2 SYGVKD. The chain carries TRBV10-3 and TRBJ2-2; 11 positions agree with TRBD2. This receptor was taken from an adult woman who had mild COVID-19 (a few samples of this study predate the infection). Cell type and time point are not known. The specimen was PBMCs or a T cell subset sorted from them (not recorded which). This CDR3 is CAISPIAGGFLELFF. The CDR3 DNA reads TGTGCCATCAGCCCCATAGCGGGAGGGTTCCTGGAGCTGTTTTTT.